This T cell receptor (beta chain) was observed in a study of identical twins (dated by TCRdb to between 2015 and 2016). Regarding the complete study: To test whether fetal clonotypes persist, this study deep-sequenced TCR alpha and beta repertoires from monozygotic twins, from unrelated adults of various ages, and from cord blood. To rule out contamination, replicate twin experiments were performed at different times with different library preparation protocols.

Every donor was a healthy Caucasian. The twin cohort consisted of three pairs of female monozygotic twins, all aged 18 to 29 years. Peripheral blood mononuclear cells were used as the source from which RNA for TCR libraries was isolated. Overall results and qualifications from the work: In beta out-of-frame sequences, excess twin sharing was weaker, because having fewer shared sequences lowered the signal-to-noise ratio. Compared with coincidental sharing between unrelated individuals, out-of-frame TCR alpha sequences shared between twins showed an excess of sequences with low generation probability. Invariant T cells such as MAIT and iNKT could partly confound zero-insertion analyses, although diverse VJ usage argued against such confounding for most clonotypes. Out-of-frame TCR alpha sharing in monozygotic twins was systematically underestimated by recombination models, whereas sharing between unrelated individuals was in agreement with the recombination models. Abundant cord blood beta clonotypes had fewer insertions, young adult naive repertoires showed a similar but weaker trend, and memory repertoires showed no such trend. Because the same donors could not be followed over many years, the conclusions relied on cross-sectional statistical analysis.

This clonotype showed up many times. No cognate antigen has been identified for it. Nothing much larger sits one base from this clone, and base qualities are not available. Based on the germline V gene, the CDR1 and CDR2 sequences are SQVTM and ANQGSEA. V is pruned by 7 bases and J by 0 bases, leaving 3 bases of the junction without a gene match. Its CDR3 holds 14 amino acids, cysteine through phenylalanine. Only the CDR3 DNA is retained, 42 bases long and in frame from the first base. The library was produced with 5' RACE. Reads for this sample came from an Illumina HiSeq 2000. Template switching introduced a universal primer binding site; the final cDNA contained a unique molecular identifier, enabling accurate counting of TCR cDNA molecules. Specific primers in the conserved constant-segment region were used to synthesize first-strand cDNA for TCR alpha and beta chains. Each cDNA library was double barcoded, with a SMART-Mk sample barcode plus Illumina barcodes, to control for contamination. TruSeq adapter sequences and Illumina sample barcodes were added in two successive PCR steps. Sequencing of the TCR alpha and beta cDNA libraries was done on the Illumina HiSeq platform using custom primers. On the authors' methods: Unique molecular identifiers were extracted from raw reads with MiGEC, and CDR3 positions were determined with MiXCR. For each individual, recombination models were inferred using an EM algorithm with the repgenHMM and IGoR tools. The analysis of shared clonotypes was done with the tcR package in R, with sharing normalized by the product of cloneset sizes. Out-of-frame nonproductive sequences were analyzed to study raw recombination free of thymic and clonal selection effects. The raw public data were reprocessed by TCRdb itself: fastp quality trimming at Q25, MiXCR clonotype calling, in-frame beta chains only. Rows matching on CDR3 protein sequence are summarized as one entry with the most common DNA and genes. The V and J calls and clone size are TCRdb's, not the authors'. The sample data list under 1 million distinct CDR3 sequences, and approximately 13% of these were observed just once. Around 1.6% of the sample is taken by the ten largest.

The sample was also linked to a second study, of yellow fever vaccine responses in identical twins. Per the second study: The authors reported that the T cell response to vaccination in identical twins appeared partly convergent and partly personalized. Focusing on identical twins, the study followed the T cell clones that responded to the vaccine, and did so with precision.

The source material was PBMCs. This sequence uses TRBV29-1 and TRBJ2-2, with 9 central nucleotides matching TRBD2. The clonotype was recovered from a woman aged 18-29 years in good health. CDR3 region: CSAERGANTGELFF. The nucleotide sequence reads TGCAGCGCCGAGCGGGGGGCGAACACCGGGGAGCTGTTTTTT.